This TCR beta chain originates from a study of molecular identifiers for immune sequencing clone quantification. Across the whole study: RNA from about 20,000 or 100,000 naive CD8 cells was split five ways in replicates, with four sequenced.

Findings of the study overall: Clones of above 20 RNA copies carried over 99% of effector molecules; in naive cells they carried under 1%. Barcode-sharing identical TCR molecules could underestimate highly expanded clone sizes.

Points on this clonotype: Antigen unknown.

The germline V gene has CDR1 LNHDA and CDR2 SQIVND (reference sequence). The CDR3 covers 15 residues. Trimming stripped 3 bases from V and 0 bases from J, with 11 bases between. Via MiXCR, TCRdb re-called the PCR reads, giving one row per CDR3 protein. The table includes a few hundred thousand distinct CDR3 sequences, under 30% detected once. With RNA at 10%, 30% or 50%, naive CD8 libraries came from roughly 18,000 to 920,000 sorted cells. Sequencing was performed on naive CD8+ T cells from blood, with Jurkat cell RNA spiked in. Subset denoted: FACS-sorted CD8+CD4-CCR7+CD45RA+ naive T cells. The TCR originated in a human donor in good health. Some libraries in this study had Jurkat cell RNA spiked in. This sequence joins TRBV19 and TRBJ2-5; D possibly corresponds to TRBD2 (6 bases). This CDR3 reads CASSIPGEYQETQYF. The CDR3 nucleotides are TGTGCCAGTAGTATCCCGGGGGAGTACCAAGAGACCCAGTACTTC.